The rows below give T cell receptor beta chains drawn from one sample of a study of blood T cell repertoires in COVID-19. Clones were read by immunoSEQ multiplex PCR, and TCRdb kept only the in-frame ones, dropping some. The repertoire holds approximately 500,000 clones, with approximately 83% as singletons. Sequenced input: peripheral blood. These receptors came from a human donor in a cohort sampled during active COVID-19. The CDR3 runs from the conserved cysteine through the conserved F or W. Fields, in order: J gene, clone size, V gene, D gene, CDR3 protein, CDR3 DNA. The D gene is left open where the match is weak. Not every row has a clone size; where given, it reads once, few, many or a size class.

J gene: TRBJ1-5
clone size: -
V gene: TRBV12-3/TRBV12-4
D gene: -
CDR3 protein: CASSLGVYQPQHF
CDR3 DNA: TGTGCCAGCAGTTTAGGAGTGTATCAGCCCCAGCATTTT

J gene: TRBJ1-3
clone size: -
V gene: TRBV18
D gene: -
CDR3 protein: CASSPRTDSGNTIYF
CDR3 DNA: TGTGCCAGCTCACCACGGACAGACTCTGGAAACACCATATATTTT

J gene: TRBJ1-5
clone size: -
V gene: TRBV2
D gene: TRBD1
CDR3 protein: CASSRDRDQPQHF
CDR3 DNA: TGTGCCAGCAGTCGGGACAGGGACCAGCCCCAGCATTTT

J gene: TRBJ2-2
clone size: -
V gene: TRBV28
D gene: TRBD1
CDR3 protein: CASSLNRGPAGELFF
CDR3 DNA: TGTGCCAGCAGTTTAAACAGGGGTCCAGCCGGGGAGCTGTTTTTT

J gene: TRBJ2-5
clone size: -
V gene: TRBV19
D gene: TRBD2
CDR3 protein: CASSGFGGRVETQYF
CDR3 DNA: TGTGCCAGTAGTGGGTTCGGCGGGAGGGTAGAGACCCAGTACTTC

J gene: TRBJ2-6
clone size: -
V gene: TRBV2
D gene: TRBD1
CDR3 protein: CASSPRTGPSGANVLTF
CDR3 DNA: TGTGCCAGCAGTCCCAGGACAGGCCCCTCTGGGGCCAACGTCCTGACTTTC

J gene: TRBJ2-5
clone size: -
V gene: TRBV7-3
D gene: -
CDR3 protein: CASSLTRQETQYF
CDR3 DNA: TGTGCCAGCAGCTTAACCCGTCAAGAGACCCAGTACTTC

J gene: TRBJ1-4
clone size: -
V gene: TRBV30
D gene: -
CDR3 protein: CAWSGEQEKLFF
CDR3 DNA: TGTGCCTGGTCCGGGGAGCAAGAAAAACTGTTTTTT

J gene: TRBJ2-5
clone size: -
V gene: TRBV30
D gene: TRBD2
CDR3 protein: CAWRPGLAGRETQYF
CDR3 DNA: TGTGCCTGGCGACCGGGGCTAGCGGGACGGGAGACCCAGTACTTC

J gene: TRBJ1-1
clone size: -
V gene: TRBV11-2
D gene: TRBD1
CDR3 protein: CASSYTPTGGWTEAFF
CDR3 DNA: TGTGCCAGCAGTTATACTCCTACAGGGGGGTGGACTGAAGCTTTCTTT

J gene: TRBJ2-7
clone size: -
V gene: TRBV27
D gene: TRBD1
CDR3 protein: CASSLWDRINEQYF
CDR3 DNA: TGTGCCAGCAGTTTATGGGACAGGATCAACGAGCAGTACTTC

J gene: TRBJ2-5
clone size: -
V gene: TRBV2
D gene: -
CDR3 protein: CASGGIRAETQYF
CDR3 DNA: TGTGCCAGCGGAGGCATAAGGGCTGAGACCCAGTACTTC

J gene: TRBJ1-6
clone size: -
V gene: TRBV29-1
D gene: TRBD1
CDR3 protein: CSVRDRGNSPLHF
CDR3 DNA: TGCAGCGTCCGAGACAGGGGAAACTCACCCCTCCACTTT

J gene: TRBJ2-2
clone size: -
V gene: TRBV10-3
D gene: TRBD2
CDR3 protein: CAISERSLANGELFF
CDR3 DNA: TGTGCCATCAGTGAGCGGTCACTAGCGAACGGGGAGCTGTTTTTT

J gene: TRBJ1-4
clone size: -
V gene: TRBV5-1
D gene: -
CDR3 protein: CASSLAWQGVGKLFF
CDR3 DNA: TGCGCCAGCAGCTTGGCCTGGCAGGGCGTGGGAAAACTGTTTTTT

J gene: TRBJ1-2
clone size: -
V gene: TRBV7-9
D gene: -
CDR3 protein: CASSLVPSGSYTF
CDR3 DNA: TGTGCCAGCAGCTTAGTTCCCTCTGGCAGCTACACCTTC

J gene: TRBJ2-7
clone size: once
V gene: TRBV28
D gene: TRBD1
CDR3 protein: CASSQVGTGAYEQYF
CDR3 DNA: TGTGCCAGCAGCCAGGTGGGGACAGGGGCCTACGAGCAGTACTTC

J gene: TRBJ1-6
clone size: -
V gene: TRBV2
D gene: -
CDR3 protein: CASSDRMDSPLHF
CDR3 DNA: TGTGCCAGCAGTGACAGAATGGATTCACCCCTCCACTTT

J gene: TRBJ1-2
clone size: -
V gene: TRBV12-5
D gene: TRBD1
CDR3 protein: CASGRDRVLYGYTF
CDR3 DNA: TGTGCTAGTGGTCGGGACAGGGTTTTATATGGCTACACCTTC

J gene: TRBJ2-1
clone size: -
V gene: TRBV12-5
D gene: TRBD2
CDR3 protein: CASLRGGRVRGEQFF
CDR3 DNA: TGTGCTAGTTTAAGAGGCGGGAGAGTGCGGGGTGAGCAGTTCTTC

J gene: TRBJ2-5
clone size: few
V gene: TRBV11-2
D gene: TRBD1
CDR3 protein: CASSLVVGTGGLGETQYF
CDR3 DNA: TGTGCCAGCAGCTTAGTAGTAGGGACAGGGGGATTGGGAGAGACCCAGTACTTC

J gene: TRBJ1-5
clone size: -
V gene: TRBV12-5
D gene: -
CDR3 protein: CASGLIQASNQPQHF
CDR3 DNA: TGTGCTAGTGGTTTGATACAGGCTAGCAATCAGCCCCAGCATTTT

J gene: TRBJ1-1
clone size: -
V gene: TRBV10-3
D gene: -
CDR3 protein: CAISPGTPMNTEAFF
CDR3 DNA: TGTGCCATCAGCCCAGGGACACCCATGAACACTGAAGCTTTCTTT

J gene: TRBJ2-3
clone size: -
V gene: TRBV13
D gene: TRBD2
CDR3 protein: CASSWTSGDTQYF
CDR3 DNA: TGTGCCAGCAGTTGGACTAGCGGAGATACGCAGTATTTT

J gene: TRBJ1-1
clone size: once
V gene: TRBV12-3/TRBV12-4
D gene: -
CDR3 protein: CASRRTLTEAFF
CDR3 DNA: TGTGCCAGCCGACGGACACTAACTGAAGCTTTCTTT

J gene: TRBJ2-5
clone size: once
V gene: TRBV27
D gene: TRBD2
CDR3 protein: CASSLRARTSGRGGTQYF
CDR3 DNA: TGTGCCAGCAGTCTAAGGGCGAGGACTAGCGGCAGGGGGGGGACCCAGTACTTC

J gene: TRBJ2-5
clone size: -
V gene: TRBV6-6
D gene: TRBD2
CDR3 protein: CASVTSPEETQYF
CDR3 DNA: TGTGCCAGTGTGACTAGCCCTGAGGAGACCCAGTACTTC

J gene: TRBJ2-5
clone size: -
V gene: TRBV19
D gene: TRBD1
CDR3 protein: CASSSQGTQETQYF
CDR3 DNA: TGTGCCAGTTCCTCACAGGGGACCCAAGAGACCCAGTACTTC

J gene: TRBJ2-3
clone size: few
V gene: TRBV9
D gene: TRBD2
CDR3 protein: CASNIAGDTDTQYF
CDR3 DNA: TGTGCCAGCAACATAGCGGGGGACACAGATACGCAGTATTTT

J gene: TRBJ1-4
clone size: -
V gene: TRBV14
D gene: -
CDR3 protein: CASSRTYNEKLFF
CDR3 DNA: TGTGCCAGCAGCCGTACCTATAATGAAAAACTGTTTTTT

J gene: TRBJ1-2
clone size: -
V gene: TRBV15
D gene: -
CDR3 protein: CATSPAARDYGYTF
CDR3 DNA: TGTGCCACCAGCCCCGCAGCGAGGGACTATGGCTACACCTTC

J gene: TRBJ2-1
clone size: few
V gene: TRBV29-1
D gene: TRBD2
CDR3 protein: CSAVRGTSGRAYNEQFF
CDR3 DNA: TGCAGCGCCGTCAGGGGGACTAGCGGGAGGGCTTACAATGAGCAGTTCTTC

J gene: TRBJ2-5
clone size: -
V gene: TRBV6-5
D gene: TRBD2
CDR3 protein: CASRRGAGKETQYF
CDR3 DNA: TGTGCCAGCAGGCGGGGGGCGGGTAAAGAGACCCAGTACTTC

J gene: TRBJ1-2
clone size: -
V gene: TRBV3-1/TRBV3-2
D gene: -
CDR3 protein: CASSQPGYGYTF
CDR3 DNA: TGTGCCAGCAGTCAGCCAGGGTATGGCTACACCTTC

J gene: TRBJ1-1
clone size: once
V gene: TRBV2
D gene: -
CDR3 protein: CASKEAANTEAFF
CDR3 DNA: TGTGCCAGCAAGGAGGCAGCGAACACTGAAGCTTTCTTT

J gene: TRBJ2-2
clone size: -
V gene: TRBV19
D gene: TRBD2
CDR3 protein: CASDPGTSETGELFF
CDR3 DNA: TGTGCCAGTGACCCCGGGACTAGCGAGACCGGGGAGCTGTTTTTT

J gene: TRBJ2-5
clone size: -
V gene: TRBV7-8
D gene: TRBD2
CDR3 protein: CASSRGGLAGDGETQYF
CDR3 DNA: TGTGCCAGCAGCCGAGGCGGACTAGCGGGAGACGGTGAGACCCAGTACTTC

J gene: TRBJ1-1
clone size: -
V gene: TRBV18
D gene: TRBD1
CDR3 protein: CASSPRTTGTGVDTEAFF
CDR3 DNA: TGTGCCAGCTCACCTCGTACGACAGGGACCGGAGTAGACACTGAAGCTTTCTTT

J gene: TRBJ2-7
clone size: -
V gene: TRBV10-3
D gene: -
CDR3 protein: CAISEPTEVREDEQYF
CDR3 DNA: TGTGCCATCAGTGAGCCCACCGAGGTCCGTGAGGACGAGCAGTACTTC

J gene: TRBJ2-6
clone size: -
V gene: TRBV19
D gene: -
CDR3 protein: CASSTDSGANVLTF
CDR3 DNA: TGTGCCAGTTCGACAGATTCTGGGGCCAACGTCCTGACTTTC

J gene: TRBJ2-2
clone size: once
V gene: TRBV27
D gene: TRBD2
CDR3 protein: CASSSELAGGPNTGELFF
CDR3 DNA: TGTGCCAGCAGTTCCGAACTAGCGGGAGGGCCGAACACCGGGGAGCTGTTTTTT

J gene: TRBJ2-1
clone size: -
V gene: TRBV30
D gene: -
CDR3 protein: CAWSRDSLTNEQFF
CDR3 DNA: TGTGCCTGGAGCCGGGACTCCTTAACCAATGAGCAGTTCTTC

J gene: TRBJ2-1
clone size: -
V gene: TRBV7-9
D gene: TRBD2
CDR3 protein: CASSLASSGRYNEQFF
CDR3 DNA: TGTGCCAGCAGCTTAGCGTCTAGCGGGAGGTACAATGAGCAGTTCTTC

J gene: TRBJ1-1
clone size: -
V gene: TRBV6-1
D gene: TRBD1
CDR3 protein: CASSDRGQWAEAFF
CDR3 DNA: TGTGCCAGCAGTGACAGGGGGCAATGGGCTGAAGCTTTCTTT

J gene: TRBJ1-1
clone size: once
V gene: TRBV6-2/TRBV6-3
D gene: -
CDR3 protein: CASSYGGPNTEAFF
CDR3 DNA: TGTGCCAGCAGTTACGGAGGACCGAACACTGAAGCTTTCTTT

J gene: TRBJ1-1
clone size: -
V gene: TRBV6-5
D gene: TRBD1
CDR3 protein: CASSSPHRGENTEAFF
CDR3 DNA: TGTGCCAGCAGTTCTCCCCACAGGGGCGAAAACACTGAAGCTTTCTTT

J gene: TRBJ2-5
clone size: -
V gene: TRBV23-1
D gene: TRBD2
CDR3 protein: CASSQSLALEETQYF
CDR3 DNA: TGCGCCAGCAGTCAATCACTAGCGTTAGAAGAGACCCAGTACTTC

J gene: TRBJ2-7
clone size: -
V gene: TRBV19
D gene: -
CDR3 protein: CASSSPGQSYEQYF
CDR3 DNA: TGTGCCAGTAGTTCTCCCGGACAGAGCTACGAGCAGTACTTC

J gene: TRBJ2-7
clone size: -
V gene: TRBV5-1
D gene: TRBD2
CDR3 protein: CASRADGTSGPLSSYEQYF
CDR3 DNA: TGCGCCAGCCGCGCCGACGGGACTAGCGGGCCACTGAGCTCCTACGAGCAGTACTTC

J gene: TRBJ2-5
clone size: -
V gene: TRBV2
D gene: TRBD1
CDR3 protein: CASSFEGGSRRETQYF
CDR3 DNA: TGTGCCAGCAGCTTTGAAGGGGGCAGTCGCCGAGAGACCCAGTACTTC

J gene: TRBJ2-3
clone size: -
V gene: TRBV7-9
D gene: -
CDR3 protein: CASRGPQGSTYTDTQYF
CDR3 DNA: TGTGCCAGCAGGGGGCCCCAAGGGTCAACGTACACAGATACGCAGTATTTT

J gene: TRBJ2-1
clone size: -
V gene: TRBV19
D gene: -
CDR3 protein: CASTTGAPYNEQFF
CDR3 DNA: TGTGCCAGTACCACTGGGGCACCTTACAATGAGCAGTTCTTC

J gene: TRBJ1-5
clone size: once
V gene: TRBV7-9
D gene: TRBD1
CDR3 protein: CASSPQGDQPQHF
CDR3 DNA: TGTGCCAGCAGTCCTCAGGGGGATCAGCCCCAGCATTTT